This T cell receptor (beta chain) stems from a study of OX40 agonist ivuxolimab in advanced cancers. Study at large: A partial response was reached by three patients: one with hepatocellular carcinoma and two with cutaneous melanoma. Overall study findings and caveats: On average, CD8+ T cells showed a greater number of expanded clones than CD4+.

Germline V gene data show CDR1 as SNHLY and CDR2 as FYNNEI. Trimming removed 7 bases from V and 3 bases from J; junction bases left unmatched: 6. There are 14 residues in the CDR3. A remark on this clone: Antigen unknown.

Only in-frame clones appear in the TCRdb table, and some are missing; sequencing was by immunoSEQ multiplex PCR. The sample lists about 59,000 clones, 85% seen once, with under 5% in the top ten. The origin of this receptor is an adult with an advanced solid tumor such as melanoma, head and neck, liver or kidney cancer. Sequencing was performed on CD4+ or CD8+ T cells sorted from blood, taken in a trial of the OX40 agonist ivuxolimab. The V and J genes are TRBV2 and TRBJ1-1; 9 positions agree with TRBD1. The DNA of the CDR3 is TGTGCCAGCAACAAAGGACAGGGGTACACTGAAGCTTTCTTT. Its translation is CASNKGQGYTEAFF.